The rows below give T cell receptor beta chains drawn from one sample of a study of blood T cells in healthy people across ages. In TCRdb, the 5' RACE reads were re-called with MiXCR into one record per CDR3 protein. This repertoire shows 700,000 to 850,000 distinct CDR3 sequences, less than 70% found once; its top ten account for about 42%. The sample taken for sequencing was blood. The source of these receptors is a man older than 75 in good health. Both conserved end residues are part of each CDR3. The D gene is left open where the match is weak. Size tells how often a clone was seen (once, few, many) or the class of an expanded clone, and some rows leave it out.

TRBJ2-7,NA,few,TRBV7-9,CASSLGELGESYEQYF,TGTGCCAGCAGCCTCGGGGAGCTTGGGGAATCCTACGAGCAGTACTTC
TRBJ2-1,TRBD2,NA,TRBV7-2,CASSLASGSNEQFF,TGTGCCAGCAGCTTAGCTAGCGGGAGCAATGAGCAGTTCTTC
TRBJ2-3,NA,NA,TRBV6-1,CASRRGVPSTDTQYF,TGTGCCAGCAGGAGGGGGGTCCCTAGCACAGATACGCAGTATTTT
TRBJ2-1,TRBD2,once,TRBV3-1,CASSQLSGRAGQFF,TGTGCCAGCAGCCAACTTAGCGGGAGGGCCGGGCAGTTCTTC
TRBJ2-7,NA,NA,TRBV20-1,CSAREARGSNEQYF,TGCAGTGCTAGGGAGGCTCGGGGGAGCAATGAGCAGTACTTC
TRBJ2-5,NA,NA,TRBV9,CASSVTDGRCETQYF,TGTGCCAGCAGCGTAACCGATGGACGTTGTGAGACCCAGTACTTC
TRBJ1-4,NA,NA,TRBV6-5,CASSSLAGGGEKLFF,TGTGCCAGCAGTTCGCTGGCCGGGGGCGGGGAAAAACTGTTTTTT
TRBJ2-5,TRBD2,few,TRBV6-1,CASKGLAGTGTQYF,TGTGCCAGCAAGGGCCTAGCGGGAACAGGGACCCAGTACTTC
TRBJ2-7,NA,NA,TRBV28,CASSPRTGRREFSYEQYF,TGTGCCAGCAGTCCCCGGACAGGCCGGCGGGAGTTTTCCTACGAGCAGTACTTC
TRBJ2-1,TRBD2,few,TRBV20-1,CSATRTSGAYNEQFF,TGCAGTGCGACCAGGACTAGCGGGGCTTACAATGAGCAGTTCTTC
TRBJ1-2,NA,few,TRBV3-1,CASSLQISEGYGYTF,TGTGCCAGCAGCCTCCAGATCAGTGAGGGGTATGGCTACACCTTC
TRBJ2-7,NA,few,TRBV24-1,CATSDFNSNYEQYF,TGTGCCACCAGTGATTTTAACAGTAACTACGAGCAGTACTTC
TRBJ2-7,NA,many,TRBV18,CASSPEIGQYF,TGTGCCAGCTCACCAGAGATAGGGCAGTACTTC
TRBJ2-1,NA,few,TRBV27,CASSSADSLYNEQFF,TGTGCCAGCAGTTCCGCGGACTCCCTATACAATGAGCAGTTCTTC
TRBJ2-7,NA,NA,TRBV18,CASSPSFFLSYEQYF,TGTGCCAGCTCACCATCTTTCTTTTTGTCCTACGAGCAGTACTTC
TRBJ1-1,NA,NA,TRBV7-8,CASSLGGEGEAFF,TGTGCCAGCAGCTTAGGAGGGGAGGGTGAAGCTTTCTTT
TRBJ2-1,NA,NA,TRBV20-1,CSAREGGRINEQFF,TGCAGTGCTAGAGAAGGTGGGAGGATTAATGAGCAGTTCTTC
TRBJ1-5,TRBD1,NA,TRBV2,CASSEEGGTVSNQPQHF,TGTGCCAGCAGTGAAGAGGGCGGGACAGTTAGCAATCAGCCCCAGCATTTT
TRBJ2-1,TRBD2,few,TRBV9,CASSVVLAGRNEQFF,TGTGCCAGCAGCGTAGTTCTAGCGGGAAGGAATGAGCAGTTCTTC
TRBJ2-5,NA,NA,TRBV7-2,CASSLRGPEETQYF,TGTGCCAGCAGCCTCCGGGGTCCGGAAGAGACCCAGTACTTC
TRBJ2-1,NA,NA,TRBV6-5,CASSYATYNEQFF,TGTGCCAGCAGTTACGCGACTTACAATGAGCAGTTCTTC
TRBJ2-1,NA,few,TRBV29-1,CSVVTGPGFGEFF,TGCAGCGTTGTAACAGGGCCAGGGTTTGGAGAGTTCTTC
TRBJ2-5,NA,NA,TRBV20-1,CSARDAGAYQETQYF,TGCAGTGCTAGAGACGCAGGGGCGTACCAAGAGACCCAGTACTTC
TRBJ1-4,NA,NA,TRBV7-2,CASSRTGGKLFF,TGTGCCAGCAGCCGTACGGGGGGAAAACTGTTTTTT
TRBJ2-3,NA,NA,TRBV11-2,CATSRWDTQYF,TGTGCCACCAGCAGGTGGGATACGCAGTATTTT
TRBJ1-1,NA,NA,TRBV7-9,CASSPGGRGTTEAFF,TGTGCCAGCAGCCCGGGGGGCAGGGGTACGACTGAAGCTTTCTTT
TRBJ2-7,NA,NA,TRBV25-1,CASSPAETIFYEQYF,TGTGCCAGCAGTCCCGCCGAGACTATCTTCTACGAGCAGTACTTC